This T cell receptor beta chain came from a study of blood T cell repertoires in COVID-19. Germline-derived CDR1 and CDR2 are MGHDK and SYGVNS. This CDR3 comprises 14 residues. V gave up 7 bases and J gave up 5 bases, with 17 bases separating them. Sequencing was performed with immunoSEQ multiplex PCR; in TCRdb, only in-frame clones are kept and a portion is missing. Here the sample spans about 400,000 clones, approximately 85% being singletons. In terms of age and location, participants ranged from roughly 18 to 90 years and lived in under 30 US areas. The J gene is TRBJ1-1, the V gene TRBV25-1, with no clear D. The origin of this receptor is a woman aged 40 to 50 with acute COVID-19. Specimen: PBMCs or T cells enriched from blood (not recorded which). CDR3 DNA sequence: TGTGCCAGCACCCCTCCCGAGGGAAGGACTGAAGCTTTCTTT. Its protein product is CASTPPEGRTEAFF.